A selection of T cell receptor beta chains follows, all from one sample in a study of blood T cell repertoires in COVID-19. Assay used: immunoSEQ multiplex PCR; TCRdb lists only in-frame clones, some missing. The sample lists about 61,000 clones, almost 90% occurring once. The specimen sequenced was peripheral blood. These receptors were taken from a woman in her 50s with active or convalescent COVID-19. Each CDR3 is given with its conserved first and last residue. A D gene is named only where the DNA matches it firmly. Rows give clone size only sometimes, using once, few, many, or a class for an expanded clone.

clone_size	v_call	d_call	j_call	cdr3_nt	cdr3_aa
NA	TRBV7-9	TRBD1	TRBJ2-1	TGTGCCAGCAGCTTCCGGGACAGGAGGGACAATGAGCAGTTCTTC	CASSFRDRRDNEQFF
NA	TRBV7-9	NA	TRBJ2-2	TGTGCCAGCAGCCCCCAACTGGGGAGGGGGACAGGGGAGCTGTTTTTT	CASSPQLGRGTGELFF
NA	TRBV28	TRBD2	TRBJ2-7	TGTGCCAGCAGTTTACTAGCGGGAGGGTGGGAGCAGTACTTC	CASSLLAGGWEQYF
NA	TRBV30	NA	TRBJ1-6	TGTGCCTGGAGTGGGGGGACTGGGAATTCACCCCTCCACTTT	CAWSGGTGNSPLHF
NA	TRBV19	NA	TRBJ2-1	TGTGCCACCGCGTTATTCGCCAGCGATGCTGAGCAGTTCTTC	CATALFASDAEQFF
NA	TRBV27	TRBD1	TRBJ1-2	TGTGCCAGCAGGATGACAGGGGCTCACGGCTACACCTTC	CASRMTGAHGYTF
NA	TRBV6-5	TRBD1	TRBJ1-6	TGTGCCAGCAGTTACAAAGGGACAGGTCTCAATTCACCCCTCCACTTT	CASSYKGTGLNSPLHF
NA	TRBV14	TRBD1	TRBJ1-4	TGTGCCAGCAGCCAAGACGCAGGGGGGTTCAAACTGTTTTTT	CASSQDAGGFKLFF
medium-sized	TRBV10-2	NA	TRBJ2-5	TGCGCCAGCATGGTCGGGGGTGGGTCAGAGACCCAGTACTTC	CASMVGGGSETQYF
NA	TRBV9	NA	TRBJ2-2	TGTGCCAGCAGCGCAGATTGGCCCGGGGAGCTGTTTTTT	CASSADWPGELFF
NA	TRBV6-6	NA	TRBJ2-7	TGTGCCAGCAGTACCGACAGTTCCTACGAGCAGTACTTC	CASSTDSSYEQYF
NA	TRBV5-1	TRBD2	TRBJ2-7	TGCGCCAGCAATAGCGGGACTACCTACGAGCAGTACTTC	CASNSGTTYEQYF
NA	TRBV19	TRBD1	TRBJ1-5	TGTGCCAGTAGTCCCGGGACAGGGGGCAATCAGCCCCAGCATTTT	CASSPGTGGNQPQHF
NA	TRBV18	NA	TRBJ1-2	TGTGCCAGCTCACCTCAGGGTAGAGGCTATGGCTACACCTTC	CASSPQGRGYGYTF
NA	TRBV6-4	NA	TRBJ1-4	TGTGCCAGCAAGGATGAAGGGCAGGGGCCTAATGGCCGGGAAAAACTGTTTTTT	CASKDEGQGPNGREKLFF
NA	TRBV19	NA	TRBJ1-2	TGTGCCAGCAAACGGGACACAAACTATGGCTACACCTTC	CASKRDTNYGYTF
once	TRBV5-4	NA	TRBJ1-3	TGTGCCAGCAGCTTGGAGTACAGTACGAGCTCTGGAAACACCATATATTTT	CASSLEYSTSSGNTIYF
NA	TRBV28	NA	TRBJ2-7	TGTGCCAGCAGTTGGCCAGGGGTTGCCTACGAGCAGTACTTC	CASSWPGVAYEQYF
NA	TRBV5-1	NA	TRBJ2-2	TGCGCCAGCAGCCTAGGGAACACCGGGGAGCTGTTTTTT	CASSLGNTGELFF
NA	TRBV20-1	NA	TRBJ1-2	TGCAGTATCGATGGCTACACCTTC	CSIDGYTF
NA	TRBV5-1	NA	TRBJ1-1	TGCGCCAGCAGCCAAACAGGGACTGAAGCTTTCTTT	CASSQTGTEAFF
NA	TRBV5-4	NA	TRBJ2-7	TGTGCCAGCAGCTTGGACAGGAGATACGAGCAGTACTTC	CASSLDRRYEQYF
NA	TRBV5-5	TRBD2	TRBJ2-3	TGTGCCAGCAGCTCCAGACCGGGACTAGCTACAGATACGCAGTATTTT	CASSSRPGLATDTQYF
once	TRBV20-1	NA	TRBJ1-2	TGCAGTGTGGGAGGGTATGGCTACACCTTC	CSVGGYGYTF
NA	TRBV19	NA	TRBJ2-5	TGTGCCAGTAGCCCCTGGGCGGGGGAGACCCAGTACTTC	CASSPWAGETQYF
NA	TRBV4-2	TRBD2	TRBJ2-7	TGTGCCAGCAGCCAAGAGGTTCGGCTAGGCGGGAGCTCCTACGAGCAGTACTTC	CASSQEVRLGGSSYEQYF
once	TRBV5-1	TRBD2	TRBJ2-1	TGCGCCAGCAGACCCGGGACTAGCGGGAGGGGCTCCTACAATGAGCAGTTCTTC	CASRPGTSGRGSYNEQFF
NA	TRBV12-3/TRBV12-4	NA	TRBJ1-2	TGTGCCAGCAGCGATGGCCGCTATGGCTACACCTTC	CASSDGRYGYTF
NA	TRBV29-1	TRBD1	TRBJ1-1	TGCAGCGTGAGGACAGGGCACACTGAAGCTTTCTTT	CSVRTGHTEAFF
NA	TRBV15	TRBD2	TRBJ2-7	TGTGCCACCAGCAATCAATCGGGGGAGGGCCTAGCCTACGAGCAGTACTTC	CATSNQSGEGLAYEQYF
few	TRBV5-1	NA	TRBJ1-4	TGCGCCAGCAGCTTGGGACAGACTAATGAAAAACTGTTTTTT	CASSLGQTNEKLFF
NA	TRBV19	NA	TRBJ2-1	TGTGCCAGTAGTATTTATGGCAGGGAGGCCTACAATGAGCAGTTCTTC	CASSIYGREAYNEQFF
few	TRBV28	NA	TRBJ1-1	TGTGCCAGCGGACTTCCCTACGGGGGTAAGAACACTGAAGCTTTCTTT	CASGLPYGGKNTEAFF